These 10 T cell receptor beta chains were all obtained from the same sample, sequenced in a study of T cell changes during pregnancy in multiple sclerosis (dated by TCRdb to about 2019). The library was generated by the immunoSEQ multiplex PCR assay. TCRdb holds this immuneACCESS table with in-frame rearrangements only. Some clones are missing; in checked studies, unresolved V genes explain under half, and the rest has no known cause. The sample table lists roughly 79,000 clones, about 93% of them with a count of one. The ten largest account for approximately 0.41% of the sample. Material: CD4+ T cells from peripheral blood mononuclear cells, obtained before pregnancy. The receptors come from a female donor with multiple sclerosis, enrolled in a pregnancy study.

The gene calls are TRBV28 and TRBJ2-1; 10 bases align to TRBD2. Unmatched junction bases numbered 10, after V lost 5 bases and J lost 9 bases. Germline CDR1 reads MDHEN; CDR2 reads SYDVKM. CDR3 size: 15 residues. The CDR3 nucleotides read TGTGCCAGCAGTCTAGCGGGAGTTGTGCTTAGTGAGCAGTTCTTC. Its protein is CASSLAGVVLSEQFF.

Notes on this clone: Other DNA sequences from this sample encode an identical CDR3 as well. The chain uses TRBV27 and TRBJ2-7; 11 bases map to TRBD2. The trim removed 2 bases at V and 1 base at J, leaving 1 base unmatched. This CDR3 spans 15 amino acids. Germline CDR1 is MNHEY and CDR2 is SMNVEV (reference sequence). The CDR3 bases are TGTGCCAGCAGTTTAGGGACTAGCGGTTCCTACGAGCAGTACTTC. It yields the protein CASSLGTSGSYEQYF.

This chain connects TRBV30 to TRBJ2-5, with a weak D call TRBD1 (6 bases). Germline lookup yields CDR1 GTSNPN and CDR2 SVGIG (reference sequence). V was cut by 0 bases and J by 5 bases, with 10 bases left in between. This CDR3 region has 13 residues. CDR3 coding DNA: TGTGCCTGGAGTGTAGACAGGCGGGAGACCCAGTACTTC. Protein: CAWSVDRRETQYF.

The chain has TRBV9 and TRBJ2-5; weak D call: TRBD1 (6 bases). Germline V gene lookup returns CDR1 SGDLS and CDR2 YYNGEE. The CDR3 spans 14 residues. Trimming removed 0 bases at V and 2 bases at J, with 8 bases between. CDR3 loop: CASSVGGQQETQYF. CDR3 bases: TGTGCCAGCAGCGTAGGCGGACAGCAAGAGACCCAGTACTTC. Full variable domain (remainder filled in from reference TRBV9 and TRBJ2-5): DSGVTQTPKHLITATGQRVTLRCSPRSGDLSVYWYQQSLDQGLQFLIQYYNGEERAKGNILERFSAQQFPDLHSELNLSSLELGDSALYFCASSVGGQQETQYFGPGTRLLVL.

CDR3 region: CASSLEGGFQNTEAFF. The CDR3 region has the DNA TGTGCCAGCAGCTTGGAAGGGGGATTCCAGAACACTGAAGCTTTCTTT. The rearrangement links TRBV5-4 to TRBJ1-1; a weak D match, TRBD1 (6 bases). The CDR3 covers 16 residues. Germline lookup yields CDR1 SGHNT and CDR2 YYREEE (reference sequence). V was shortened by 0 bases and J by 1 base, with 13 bases between the two germline ends.

This clone was detected only once. V gene TRBV9 combines with J gene TRBJ1-2; a weak D match, TRBD1 (5 bases). V dropped 7 bases and J dropped 8 bases, with 15 bases sitting between them. The CDR3 spans 12 residues. CDR1 is SGDLS and CDR2 is YYNGEE in the germline V gene. CDR3 loop: CASAGGIWGYTF. The DNA of the CDR3 is TGTGCCAGCGCGGGGGGGATATGGGGCTACACCTTC.

V usage is TRBV18 and J usage is TRBJ2-1, with D possibly being TRBD2 (8 bases). V lost 3 bases and J 9 bases, leaving 21 bases between the germline ends. Germline V gene sequence: CDR1 KGHSH, CDR2 LQKENI. The CDR3 runs to 16 residues. Here the CDR3 DNA reads TGTGCCAGCTCACCTACCGGGACTAGGGGGCGGGCTGAGCAGTTCTTC. Its translation is CASSPTGTRGRAEQFF.

This clone was observed a handful of times. This chain connects TRBV27 to TRBJ1-2; tentatively, D is TRBD1 (5 bases). CDR3 length equals 12 residues. Germline CDR1 is MNHEY and CDR2 is SMNVEV (reference sequence). The V end lost 6 bases, the J end lost 5 bases, and 10 bases lay between the germline ends. CDR3 residues: CASSPGGYGYTF. CDR3 DNA: TGTGCCAGCAGCCCCGGGGGGTATGGCTACACCTTC.

The CDR3 DNA reads TGTGCCAGCAGCGTAGGGACTAGCGGGAGTTCGGACACCGGGGAGCTGTTTTTT. It encodes CASSVGTSGSSDTGELFF. The V call is TRBV9, the J call TRBJ2-2, with 13 nucleotides matching TRBD2. There are 18 residues in the CDR3. Unmatched junction bases numbered 5, after V lost 0 bases and J lost 3 bases. CDR1 and CDR2 (germline): SGDLS, YYNGEE.

The chain carries TRBV5-4 and TRBJ2-1, with D possibly matching TRBD1 (6 bases). CDR1 is SGHNT, CDR2 YYREEE, per germline (reference sequence). The CDR3 totals 14 residues. The germline V and J ends were trimmed by 6 bases and 3 bases, with 13 bases remaining between them. The chain's CDR3 is CASTLQGYYNEQFF. DNA for the CDR3: TGTGCCAGCACCCTACAGGGTTACTACAATGAGCAGTTCTTC.